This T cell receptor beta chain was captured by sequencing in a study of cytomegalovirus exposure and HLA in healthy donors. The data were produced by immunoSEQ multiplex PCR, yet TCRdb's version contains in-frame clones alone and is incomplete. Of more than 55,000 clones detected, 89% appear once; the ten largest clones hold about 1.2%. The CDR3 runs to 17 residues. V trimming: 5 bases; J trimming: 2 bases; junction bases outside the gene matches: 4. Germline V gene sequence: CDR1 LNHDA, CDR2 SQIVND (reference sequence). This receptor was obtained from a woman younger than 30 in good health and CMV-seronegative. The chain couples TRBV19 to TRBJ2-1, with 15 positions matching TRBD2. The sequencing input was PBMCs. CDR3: CASSPRTSGGAYNEQFF. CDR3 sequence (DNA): TGTGCCAGTAGTCCGAGGACTAGCGGGGGGGCCTACAATGAGCAGTTCTTC.